These 5 T cell receptor beta chains were all obtained from the same sample, sequenced in a study of OX40 agonist ivuxolimab in advanced cancers. TCRdb's copy holds only in-frame clones and misses some; the assay was immunoSEQ multiplex PCR. The table lists more than 65,000 clones, around 84% of them singletons. Here the sequenced sample was CD4+ or CD8+ T cells sorted from blood, taken in a trial of the OX40 agonist ivuxolimab. The receptors come from an adult with an advanced solid tumor such as melanoma, head and neck, liver or kidney cancer.

This sequence joins TRBV6-6 and TRBJ2-5; 9 nucleotides line up with TRBD1. The DNA end lines up better with TRBJ2-7; the J call may be wrong. This CDR3 is 13 amino acids long. Germline CDR1 and CDR2: MNHNY and SVGAGI (reference sequence). As DNA, the CDR3 is TGTGCCAGCAGTTTAACAGGGGGCAACGAGCAGTACTTC. It is translated as CASSLTGGNEQYF.

The rearrangement uses TRBV12-5 and TRBJ2-3, with 11 bases lining up with TRBD1. The V gene end was trimmed by 6 bases and the J gene end by 3 bases; junction bases not matched to a gene: 5. Germline V gives CDR1 LGHNT, CDR2 FRNRAP. There are 15 residues in the CDR3. CDR3 region: CASGDRDRGTDTQYF. CDR3 in DNA: TGTGCTAGTGGAGACCGGGACAGGGGGACAGATACGCAGTATTTT.

V usage is TRBV9 and J usage is TRBJ2-2; TRBD1 is a possible D gene (5 bases). CDR1 SGDLS and CDR2 YYNGEE come from the germline V gene. Trimming cost V 7 bases and J 7 bases, with 11 bases left between them. The CDR3 is made up of 12 amino acids. CDR3 coding DNA: TGTGCCAGCGGCAGGGATGACGGGGAGCTGTTTTTT. Translated, it gives CASGRDDGELFF. Full variable domain (outside the CDR3, taken from reference TRBV9 and TRBJ2-2): DSGVTQTPKHLITATGQRVTLRCSPRSGDLSVYWYQQSLDQGLQFLIQYYNGEERAKGNILERFSAQQFPDLHSELNLSSLELGDSALYFCASGRDDGELFFGEGSRLTVL.

This sequence joins TRBV4-3 and TRBJ2-1; 12 bases map to TRBD1. Unmatched junction bases numbered 13, after V lost 4 bases and J lost 9 bases. The CDR3 extends over 17 amino acids. Per the germline V gene, CDR1 is LGHNA and CDR2 is YSLEER. The CDR3 nucleotides are TGCGCCAGCAGCCGAATACCGGGACAGGGGGCATCGAGTGAGCAGTTCTTC. Translating gives CASSRIPGQGASSEQFF.

The chain couples TRBV7-9 to TRBJ1-5; no clear D. The V and J ends lost 3 bases and 0 bases respectively, with 6 bases between them. The CDR3 length is 14 residues. From germline, CDR1 is SEHNR and CDR2 FQNEAQ (reference sequence). The chain's CDR3 is CASSFLNSNQPQHF. CDR3 nucleotide sequence: TGTGCCAGCAGCTTTTTGAATAGCAATCAGCCCCAGCATTTT.